This T cell receptor beta chain was sequenced during a study of OX40 agonist ivuxolimab in advanced cancers. The length of the CDR3 is 18 residues. V lost 2 bases to trimming and J lost 2 bases; unmatched junction nucleotides: 6. Germline V gene data show CDR1 as LNHNV and CDR2 as YYDKDF (reference sequence). To note about this clone: Its target is not known.

Clones were read by immunoSEQ multiplex PCR, and TCRdb kept only the in-frame ones, dropping some. Of some 61,000 clones listed, 60% to 80% were seen once; the top ten hold around 1.5%. Study-wide results and caveats: No antigen was identified for the clonally expanded peripheral T cells.

Samples of blood were obtained at baseline, on cycle 4 day 1, and on cycle 7 day 1. The V call is TRBV15, the J call TRBJ2-2, with 12 bases matching TRBD2. The clonotype comes from an adult with an advanced solid tumor such as melanoma, head and neck, liver or kidney cancer. Sample: CD4+ or CD8+ T cells sorted from blood, taken in a trial of the OX40 agonist ivuxolimab. The CDR3 nucleotides are TGTGCCACCAGCAGACCGACTAGCGGGGGACTTAACACCGGGGAGCTGTTTTTT. Its translation is CATSRPTSGGLNTGELFF.